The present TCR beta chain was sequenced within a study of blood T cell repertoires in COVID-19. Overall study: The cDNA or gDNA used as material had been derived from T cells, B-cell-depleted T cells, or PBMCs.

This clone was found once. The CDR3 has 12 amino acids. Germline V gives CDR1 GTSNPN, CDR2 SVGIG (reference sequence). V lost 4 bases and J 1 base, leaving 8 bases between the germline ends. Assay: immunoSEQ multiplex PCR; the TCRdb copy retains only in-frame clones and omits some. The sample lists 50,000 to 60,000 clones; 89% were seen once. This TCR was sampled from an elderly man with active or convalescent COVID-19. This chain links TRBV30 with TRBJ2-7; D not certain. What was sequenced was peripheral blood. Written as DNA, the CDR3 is TGTGCCTGGACCAAGCTTTCCTACGAGCAGTACTTC. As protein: CAWTKLSYEQYF.